The rows below give T cell receptor beta chains drawn from one sample of a study of PD-1 blockade in classical Hodgkin lymphoma. This table comes from immunoSEQ multiplex PCR, and its TCRdb copy is limited to in-frame clones, with some not included. The profile shows approximately 13,000 clones, 84% of them singletons. The input for sequencing was peripheral blood mononuclear cells (PBMCs), taken at baseline. The source is a human donor with classical Hodgkin lymphoma. CDR3s include the opening cysteine and the closing phenylalanine or tryptophan. A row's size may be missing; if present it is once, few, many or a size class.

size	V	CDR3
-	TRBV7-9	CASSLVVWGRVLEQYF
-	TRBV7-6	CASSPTNGNEQFF
few	TRBV10-3	CAISESFLRRNYGYTF
-	TRBV6-1	CASSEQQETQYF
-	TRBV6-1	CASSEGTGGGYGYTF
-	TRBV9	CASSLTYIPDRASTDTQYF
few	TRBV5-4	CASSLAVGNTEAFF
-	TRBV29-1	CSANRGLRETQYF
-	TRBV4-1	CASSQDRTGEGPQHF
-	TRBV18	CASSPQRDTEAFF
-	TRBV15	CATSRGGAPSTDTQYF
-	TRBV14	CASSQGRGGSPLHF
few	TRBV6-5	CASSYGGGSGKLFF
-	TRBV28	CASSFRGLGYTF
-	TRBV11-2	CAPKGLAGGPHEQFF
-	TRBV19	CASSRSGSQYNEQFF
-	TRBV18	CASSAADISGTQYF
-	TRBV9	CASSVVSSGGGETQYF